This T cell receptor (beta chain) was captured by sequencing in a study of blood T cell repertoires in COVID-19. Across the whole study: Samples representing acute and convalescent COVID-19 were sourced from the United States, Italy and Spain. The cDNA or gDNA used as material had been derived from T cells, B-cell-depleted T cells, or PBMCs.

The CDR3 sequence is 12 residues long. The germline CDR1 and CDR2 sequences are LGHDT and YNNKEL (reference sequence). V was cut by 3 bases and J by 5 bases, with 6 bases left in between. Authors' methods: Amplification of reference gene primers provided the estimated nucleated cell counts. Method: immunoSEQ multiplex PCR; TCRdb's copy keeps in-frame clones and lacks some. That table gives V, J and clone size, and the DNA gave D and trimming. The sample consists of about 110,000 clones, 65% to 90% of them appearing once. The sequenced sample was peripheral blood. V gene TRBV3-1 (or the pseudogene TRBV3-2) combines with J gene TRBJ2-3, with TRBD2 as a possible D gene (5 bases). This clonotype was sampled from a woman aged 55-69 years with acute or convalescent COVID-19. The CDR3 reads CASSQGRDTQYF. CDR3 nucleotides: TGTGCCAGCAGCCAGGGGAGAGATACGCAGTATTTT.